Here is one T cell receptor beta chain with its context. The clone's antigen remains unknown. Base qualities are not recorded, but no much larger clone differs from it by a single base. The same CDR3 can be traced to other DNA sequences in this sample. The record originates from a study of shared clonotypes between healthy human individuals (dated by TCRdb to the early 2020s). In the study overall: The cohort included three men and two women between 18 and 49 years of age. To estimate repertoire size and how much clonotype sharing occurs between individuals, the study deeply sequenced the blood TCR repertoires of several healthy adults. To increase sequencing depth and limit assay-specific biases, TCR repertoire library preparation and sequencing were carried out by different laboratories using diverse techniques. Per donor, leukapheresis produced somewhere between about 0.9 and 9 billion PBMCs. For each donor, CD4 naive and CD4 memory were each given three plates, CD8 naive was given two plates, and CD8 memory was given one plate.

Study-wide conclusions, independent of this receptor: Estimated clonotype richness was generally larger for naive than for memory subsets. The genetic and exposure-history diversity represented was limited by the small number of donors. Across a few donors, approximately 4.6% of naive CD4, roughly 3.5% of naive CD8, 2% to 2.5% of memory CD4, and 0.4% of memory CD8 clonotypes were shared. Pairwise subsampling led to the expectation that sequencing depth would affect the degree of clonotype sharing among donors. Higher generation probabilities were observed for clonotypes shared by all four sorted-subset donors than for non-shared clonotypes. Sampling was restricted to blood, and TCR repertoires in tissue are likely to differ from TCR repertoires in blood. Even with the large sequencing depth, rarefaction of the sorted-subset datasets indicated that sequencing was incomplete.

CD8 naive samples were CD45RO-negative cells positively selected for CCR7, giving a CD45RA+CCR7+ population that excluded TemRA cells. Healthy HIV-negative adults with no recently reported acute infections or vaccinations were included as donors. All donors were Caucasian adults living in Nashville, Tennessee, USA. Blood was collected by leukapheresis, and PBMCs were isolated by Ficoll-Histopaque density gradient centrifugation and then cryopreserved in liquid nitrogen vapor phase. Analytical flow cytometry was used to check the purity and quantity of each magnetically sorted T cell population. Genomic DNA was isolated from each sorted fraction and quantified by UV absorbance on a Nanodrop 2000c. Using the deep immunoSEQ assay, TCR CDR3 regions were amplified from genomic DNA by multiplex PCR. Extracted genomic DNA from each cell subset was spread evenly across all wells of several immunoSEQ 96-well plates, with each plate serving as a replicate. Each replicate PCR for sorted subsets received approximately 220 ng genomic DNA, equal to roughly 30,000 T cell genomes. Purified libraries were measured with a Qubit 3.0 fluorometer, size-checked on a Bioanalyzer 2100, and measured again with the KAPA Library Quantification kit. Every immunoSEQ 96-well plate was sequenced on a separate single-read 150-cycle Illumina NextSeq 550 flow cell. In the source study's methods: Because the immunoSEQ output held only junctional sequences and lacked quality scores, the filtering could not match the filtering applied to full-length reads. Sequences were annotated with PyIR, a Python wrapper for IgBLAST v1.9, and V/J genes and CDR3 were assigned using IMGT germline references. Reads with weak V/J assignments (E-value above 1e-6), missing CDR3, stop codons, out-of-frame junctions, or ambiguous translated residues were removed. V3J clonotypes were defined by identical inferred V gene, J gene, and CDR3 amino acid sequence. To compute the percentage overlap between repertoires, the number of shared unique clonotypes was divided by the size of the smaller repertoire. RTK rarefaction, the Chao1 estimator, and Recon v2.1 estimates of unobserved clonotypes were used to assess repertoire richness. Generation probabilities for all TCRbeta clonotypes obtained by the gDNA method from a few donors were computed using OLGA. TCRdb took over this immuneACCESS table, retaining in-frame rearrangements with V and J assigned. Such tables are incomplete; in checked studies, under half of the missing clones stem from an unresolved V gene, and the remainder is unexplained. V, J and clone size are taken as reported in that table, and D and trimming were inferred from the DNA itself. Within this sample are about 2 million clones, with about 95% of them counted one time only. In total, the top ten clones hold roughly 1% of the sample.

Counted from cysteine to phenylalanine, this CDR3 has 15 amino acids. CDR3 DNA is the only sequence kept; it has 45 bases, read in frame from the first base. Trimmed from V: 3 bases; trimmed from J: 3 bases; junction bases lacking a gene match: 5. CDR1 is given as SQVTM and CDR2 as ANQGSEA, both from the germline V gene. The sample was naive CD8+ T cells sorted from blood. In the paper's terms, the cell subset or site label means: CD45RA+CCR7+. Recombination connected TRBV29-1 to TRBJ2-1; the central 10 bases match TRBD2. The receptor's source is a man aged 18 to 29 in good health. The CDR3 amino acid sequence is: CSVEGTSGNYNEQFF. The base sequence is TGCAGCGTTGAGGGTACTAGCGGGAACTACAATGAGCAGTTCTTC.